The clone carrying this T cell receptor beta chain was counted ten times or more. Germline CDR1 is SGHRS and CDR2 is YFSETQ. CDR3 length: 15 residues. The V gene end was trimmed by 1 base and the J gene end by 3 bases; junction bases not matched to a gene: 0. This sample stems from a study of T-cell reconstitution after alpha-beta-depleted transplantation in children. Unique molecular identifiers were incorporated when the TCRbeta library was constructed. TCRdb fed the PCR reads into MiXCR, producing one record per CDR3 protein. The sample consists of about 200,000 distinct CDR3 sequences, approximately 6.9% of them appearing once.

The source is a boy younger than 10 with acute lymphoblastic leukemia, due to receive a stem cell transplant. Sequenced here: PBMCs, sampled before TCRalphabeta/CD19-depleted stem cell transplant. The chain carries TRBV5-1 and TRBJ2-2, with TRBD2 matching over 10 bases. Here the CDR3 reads CASSLLAGDTGELFF. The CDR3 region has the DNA TGCGCCAGCAGCTTGCTAGCGGGAGACACCGGGGAGCTGTTTTTT.